The next 4 T cell receptor beta chains were all read from a single sample in a study of metastatic and nonmetastatic thyroid tumors. TCRdb called clones again from the PCR reads with MiXCR. The sample yields 20,000 to 25,000 clones, around a sixth seen once. Patients were all untreated before their thyroid surgery. Sample: blood. The receptors come from a female donor with papillary thyroid cancer or a benign thyroid nodule (not recorded which). Some clones in this sample may be carry-over from other donors' samples.

This clone was recorded at least ten times. The chain carries TRBV15 and TRBJ1-4; TRBD1 aligns across 8 bases. V lost 2 bases to trimming and J lost 5 bases; unmatched junction nucleotides: 4. Germline CDR1 LNHNV, CDR2 YYDKDF (reference sequence). CDR3 length: 15 residues. The CDR3 is CATSRMTGANEKLFF. CDR3 in DNA: TGTGCCACCAGCAGAATGACAGGGGCGAATGAAAAACTGTTTTTT.

The chain carries TRBV27 and TRBJ2-2; possibly TRBD2 for D (5 bases). CDR1 is MNHEY, CDR2 SMNVEV, per germline (reference sequence). The CDR3 has 17 amino acids. The V end lost 0 bases, the J end lost 0 bases, and 11 bases lay between the germline ends. CDR3 sequence: CASSLSEGSANTGELFF. For the CDR3, the DNA is TGTGCCAGCAGTTTATCGGAAGGGAGCGCGAACACCGGGGAGCTGTTTTTT.

This clone was found a few times. The V gene is TRBV6-4, the J gene TRBJ2-7; 7 bases map to TRBD2. The CDR3 is made up of 15 amino acids. V was clipped by 3 bases and J by 0 bases; unmatched bases: 5. Germline V gene data show CDR1 as MRHNA and CDR2 as SNTAGT. The DNA of the CDR3 is TGTGCCAGCAGTGAGATCGGCGGGAGCTCCTACGAGCAGTACTTC. Its translation is CASSEIGGSSYEQYF.

The chain carries TRBV3-1 and TRBJ2-7, with D unresolved. The CDR3 spans 15 residues. Trimming took 3 bases from V and 0 from J, leaving 12 bases between them. Germline assignment: CDR1 LGHDT and CDR2 YNNKEL (reference sequence). The CDR3 region is CASSQTARSSYEQYF. The CDR3 DNA sequence: TGTGCCAGCAGCCAGACGGCGCGATCCTCCTACGAGCAGTACTTC.